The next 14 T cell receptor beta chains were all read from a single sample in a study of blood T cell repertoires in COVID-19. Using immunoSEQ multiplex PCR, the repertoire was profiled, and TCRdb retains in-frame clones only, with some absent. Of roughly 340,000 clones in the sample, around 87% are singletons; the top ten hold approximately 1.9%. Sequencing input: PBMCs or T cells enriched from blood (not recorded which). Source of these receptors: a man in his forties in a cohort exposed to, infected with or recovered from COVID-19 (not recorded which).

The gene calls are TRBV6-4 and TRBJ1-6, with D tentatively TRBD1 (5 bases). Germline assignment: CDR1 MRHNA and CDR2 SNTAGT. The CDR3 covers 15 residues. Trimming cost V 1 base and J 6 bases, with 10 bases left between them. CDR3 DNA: TGTGCCAGCAGTGACTTACCCGACAGTAATTCACCCCTCCACTTT. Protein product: CASSDLPDSNSPLHF.

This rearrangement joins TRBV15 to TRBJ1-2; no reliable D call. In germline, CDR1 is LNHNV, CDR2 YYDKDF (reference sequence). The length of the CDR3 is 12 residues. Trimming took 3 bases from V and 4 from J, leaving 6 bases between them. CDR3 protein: CATSRNGYGYTF. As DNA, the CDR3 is TGTGCCACCAGCAGGAACGGCTATGGCTACACCTTC.

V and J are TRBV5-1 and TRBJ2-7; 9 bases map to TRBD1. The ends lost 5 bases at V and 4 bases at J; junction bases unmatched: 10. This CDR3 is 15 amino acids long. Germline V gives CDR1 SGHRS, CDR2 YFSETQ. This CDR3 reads CASSFTGGGYYEQYF. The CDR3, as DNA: TGCGCCAGCAGTTTTACAGGGGGCGGTTATTACGAGCAGTACTTC. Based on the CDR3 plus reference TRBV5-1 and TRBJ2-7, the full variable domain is KAGVTQTPRYLIKTRGQQVTLSCSPISGHRSVSWYQQTPGQGLQFLFEYFSETQRNKGNFPGRFSGRQFSNSRSEMNVSTLELGDSALYLCASSFTGGGYYEQYFGPGTRLTVT.

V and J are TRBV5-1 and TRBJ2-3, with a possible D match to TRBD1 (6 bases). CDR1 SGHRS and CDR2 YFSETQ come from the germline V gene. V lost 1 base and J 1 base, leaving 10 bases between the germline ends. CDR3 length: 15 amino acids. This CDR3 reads CASSLSRGGTDTQYF. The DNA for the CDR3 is TGCGCCAGCAGCTTGTCCAGGGGAGGCACAGATACGCAGTATTTT.

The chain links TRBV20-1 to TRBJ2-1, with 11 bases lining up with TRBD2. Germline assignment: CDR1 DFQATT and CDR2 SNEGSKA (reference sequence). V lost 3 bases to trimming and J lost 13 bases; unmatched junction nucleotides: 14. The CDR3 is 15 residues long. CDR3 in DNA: TGCAGTGCTAGTACAGGTAGCGGGAGGGCCTCGGCCCAGTTCTTC. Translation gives CSASTGSGRASAQFF.

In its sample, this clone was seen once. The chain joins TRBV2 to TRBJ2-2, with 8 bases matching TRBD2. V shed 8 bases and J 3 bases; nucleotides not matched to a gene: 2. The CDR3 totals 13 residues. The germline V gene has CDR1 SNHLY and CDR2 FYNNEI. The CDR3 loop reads CASRAGDTGELFF. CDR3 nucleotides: TGTGCCAGCCGAGCGGGAGACACCGGGGAGCTGTTTTTT.

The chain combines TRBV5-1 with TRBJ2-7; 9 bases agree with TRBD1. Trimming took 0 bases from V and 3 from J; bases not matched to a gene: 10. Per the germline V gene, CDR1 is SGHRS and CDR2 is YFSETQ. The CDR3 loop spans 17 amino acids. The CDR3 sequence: CASSLGPSGQGIYEQYF. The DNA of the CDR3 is TGCGCCAGCAGCTTGGGGCCCTCGGGACAGGGAATCTACGAGCAGTACTTC.

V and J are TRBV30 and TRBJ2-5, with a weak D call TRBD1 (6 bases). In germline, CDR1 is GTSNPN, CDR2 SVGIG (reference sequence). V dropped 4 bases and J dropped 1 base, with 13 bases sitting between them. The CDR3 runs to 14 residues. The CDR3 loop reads CAWKWQGSQETQYF. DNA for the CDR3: TGTGCCTGGAAGTGGCAGGGGTCCCAAGAGACCCAGTACTTC.

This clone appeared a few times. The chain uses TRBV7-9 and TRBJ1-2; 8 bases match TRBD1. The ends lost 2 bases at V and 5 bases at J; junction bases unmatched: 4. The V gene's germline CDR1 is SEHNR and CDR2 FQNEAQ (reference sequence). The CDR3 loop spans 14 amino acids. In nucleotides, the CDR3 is TGTGCCAGCAGCTTATCCCAGGGGGCTTATGGCTACACCTTC. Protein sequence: CASSLSQGAYGYTF.

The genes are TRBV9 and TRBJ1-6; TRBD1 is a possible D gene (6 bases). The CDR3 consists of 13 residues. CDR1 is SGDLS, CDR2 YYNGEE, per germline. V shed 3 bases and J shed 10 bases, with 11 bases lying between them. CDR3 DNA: TGTGCCAGCAGCGACAGGGTCGGGTCACCCCTCCACTTT. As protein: CASSDRVGSPLHF.

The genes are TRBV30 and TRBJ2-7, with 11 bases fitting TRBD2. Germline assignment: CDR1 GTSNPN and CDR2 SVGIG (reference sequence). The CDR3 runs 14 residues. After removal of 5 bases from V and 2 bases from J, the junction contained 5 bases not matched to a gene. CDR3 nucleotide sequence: TGTGCCTGGGGAAGACTAGCGGGACCCTACGAGCAGTACTTC. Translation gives CAWGRLAGPYEQYF.

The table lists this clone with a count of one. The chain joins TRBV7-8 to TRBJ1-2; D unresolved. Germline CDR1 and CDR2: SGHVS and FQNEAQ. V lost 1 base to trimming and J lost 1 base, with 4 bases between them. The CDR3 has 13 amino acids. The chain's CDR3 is CASSLDYNYGYTF. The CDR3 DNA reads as TGTGCCAGCAGCTTAGACTATAACTATGGCTACACCTTC.

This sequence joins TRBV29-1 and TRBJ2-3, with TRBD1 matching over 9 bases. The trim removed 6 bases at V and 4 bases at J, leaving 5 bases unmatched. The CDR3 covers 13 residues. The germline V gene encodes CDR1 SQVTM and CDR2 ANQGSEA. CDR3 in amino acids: CSVQTGGPDTQYF. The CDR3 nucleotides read TGCAGCGTCCAAACAGGGGGCCCAGATACGCAGTATTTT.

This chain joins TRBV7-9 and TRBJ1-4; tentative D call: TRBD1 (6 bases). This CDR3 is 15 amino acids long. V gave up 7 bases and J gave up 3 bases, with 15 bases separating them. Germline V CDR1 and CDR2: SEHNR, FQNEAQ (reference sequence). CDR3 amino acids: CASTASDRSNEKLFF. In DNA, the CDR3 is TGTGCCAGCACCGCTTCTGACAGGTCTAATGAAAAACTGTTTTTT. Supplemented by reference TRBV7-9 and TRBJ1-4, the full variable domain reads DTGVSQNPRHKITKRGQNVTFRCDPISEHNRLYWYRQTLGQGPEFLTYFQNEAQLEKSRLLSDRFSAERPKGSFSTLEIQRTEQGDSAMYLCASTASDRSNEKLFFGSGTQLSVL.